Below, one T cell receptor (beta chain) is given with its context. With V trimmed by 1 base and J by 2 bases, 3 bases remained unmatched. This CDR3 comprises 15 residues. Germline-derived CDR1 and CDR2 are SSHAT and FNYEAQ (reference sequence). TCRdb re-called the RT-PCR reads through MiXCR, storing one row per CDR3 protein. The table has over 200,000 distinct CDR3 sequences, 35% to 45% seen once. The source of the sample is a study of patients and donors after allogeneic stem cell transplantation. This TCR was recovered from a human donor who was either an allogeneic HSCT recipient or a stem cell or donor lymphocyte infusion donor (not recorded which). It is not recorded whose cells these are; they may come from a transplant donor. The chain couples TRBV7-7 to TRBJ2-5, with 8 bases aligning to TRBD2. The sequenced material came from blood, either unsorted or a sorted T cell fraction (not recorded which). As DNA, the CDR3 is TGTGCCAGCAGCTTAGAAGGACTAGCACAAGAGACCCAGTACTTC. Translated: CASSLEGLAQETQYF.